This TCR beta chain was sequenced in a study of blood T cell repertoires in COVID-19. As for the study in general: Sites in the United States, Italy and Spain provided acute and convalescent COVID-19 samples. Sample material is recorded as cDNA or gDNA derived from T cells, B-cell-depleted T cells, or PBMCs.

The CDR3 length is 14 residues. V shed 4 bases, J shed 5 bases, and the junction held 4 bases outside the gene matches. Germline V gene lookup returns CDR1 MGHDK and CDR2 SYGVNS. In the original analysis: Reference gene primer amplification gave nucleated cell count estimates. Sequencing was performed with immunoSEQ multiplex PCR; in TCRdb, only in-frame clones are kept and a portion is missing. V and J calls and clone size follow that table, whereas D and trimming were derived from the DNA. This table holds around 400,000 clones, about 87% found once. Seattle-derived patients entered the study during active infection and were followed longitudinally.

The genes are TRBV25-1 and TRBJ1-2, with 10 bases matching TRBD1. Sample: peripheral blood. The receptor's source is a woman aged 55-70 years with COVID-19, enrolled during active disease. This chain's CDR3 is CASSGTGGTYGYTF. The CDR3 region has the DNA TGTGCCAGCAGTGGGACAGGGGGTACTTATGGCTACACCTTC.